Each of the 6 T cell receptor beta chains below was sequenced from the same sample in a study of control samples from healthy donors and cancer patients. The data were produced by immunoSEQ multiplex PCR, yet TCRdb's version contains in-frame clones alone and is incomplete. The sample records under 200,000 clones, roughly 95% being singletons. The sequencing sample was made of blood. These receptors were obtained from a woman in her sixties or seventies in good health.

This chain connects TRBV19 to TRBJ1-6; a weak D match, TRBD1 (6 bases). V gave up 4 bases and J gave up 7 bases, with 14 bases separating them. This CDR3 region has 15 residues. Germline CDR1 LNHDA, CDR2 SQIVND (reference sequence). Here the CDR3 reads CASSRGGAGNSPLHF. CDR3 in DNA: TGTGCCAGTAGTAGGGGGGGGGCGGGGAATTCACCCCTCCACTTT.

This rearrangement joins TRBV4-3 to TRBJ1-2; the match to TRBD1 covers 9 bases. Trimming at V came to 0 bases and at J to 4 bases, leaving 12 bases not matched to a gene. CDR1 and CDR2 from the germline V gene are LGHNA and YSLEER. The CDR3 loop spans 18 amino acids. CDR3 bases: TGCGCCAGCAGCCAAGAGGGTCGACTCGGGACAGGGACCTATGGCTACACCTTC. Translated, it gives CASSQEGRLGTGTYGYTF.

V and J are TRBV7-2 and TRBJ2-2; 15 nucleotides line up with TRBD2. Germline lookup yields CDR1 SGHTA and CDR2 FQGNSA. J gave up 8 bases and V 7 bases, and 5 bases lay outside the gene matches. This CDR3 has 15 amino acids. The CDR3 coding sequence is TGTGCCAGCACCGGACTAGCGGGGGGGCGAGGGGAGCTGTTTTTT. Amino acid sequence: CASTGLAGGRGELFF.

Here the CDR3 reads CSVGWSGNTIYF. CDR3 coding DNA: TGCAGCGTTGGATGGTCTGGAAACACCATATATTTT. This chain uses TRBV29-1 with TRBJ1-3; D remains unclear. In germline, CDR1 is SQVTM, CDR2 ANQGSEA. V lost 4 bases to trimming and J lost 1 base, with 5 bases between them. The CDR3 spans 12 residues.

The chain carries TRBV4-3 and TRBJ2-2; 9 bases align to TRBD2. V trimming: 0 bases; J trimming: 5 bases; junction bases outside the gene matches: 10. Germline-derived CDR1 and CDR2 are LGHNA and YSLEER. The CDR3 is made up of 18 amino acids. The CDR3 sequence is CASSQDQRTSEETGELFF. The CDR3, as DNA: TGCGCCAGCAGCCAAGATCAGCGGACTAGCGAGGAAACCGGGGAGCTGTTTTTT.

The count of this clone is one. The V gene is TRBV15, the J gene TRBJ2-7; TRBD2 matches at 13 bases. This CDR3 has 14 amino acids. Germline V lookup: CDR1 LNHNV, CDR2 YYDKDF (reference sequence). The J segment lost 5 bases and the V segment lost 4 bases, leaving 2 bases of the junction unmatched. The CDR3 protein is CATSKLAGGHEQYF. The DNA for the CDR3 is TGTGCCACCAGCAAACTAGCGGGGGGGCACGAGCAGTACTTC.